These T cell receptor beta chains were read from a single sample in a study of T cell responses to AZD1222 COVID-19 vaccine. Measured with immunoSEQ multiplex PCR; TCRdb has only the in-frame clones, and not every one. Among 100,000 to 130,000 clones listed, nearly 90% were seen once. The input for sequencing was peripheral blood, taken 28 days after the second AZD1222 dose. The receptors come from an adult who received the AZD1222 COVID-19 vaccine. The CDR3 runs from the conserved cysteine through the conserved F or W. The D gene is left open where the match is weak. Part of the rows lack a size; the others show once, few, many or a class for expanded clones.

clone size,D gene,V gene,J gene,CDR3 protein
.,.,TRBV6-1,TRBJ1-3,CASSEQGSAGNTIYF
once,.,TRBV30,TRBJ1-5,CAWSVQGRNNQPQHF
.,.,TRBV6-5,TRBJ1-4,CASSYSVLREKLFF
.,.,TRBV28,TRBJ1-6,CASSRGWDNSPLHF
.,.,TRBV7-2,TRBJ1-3,CASSWGQGSGNTIYF
.,.,TRBV28,TRBJ2-1,CASSPTGQLNEQFF
.,.,TRBV7-8,TRBJ1-1,CASSPTGRNTEAFF
.,TRBD1,TRBV11-2,TRBJ2-1,CASSLVGGGNNEQFF
.,.,TRBV11-1,TRBJ2-1,CASSLGQSSYNEQFF
.,.,TRBV4-3,TRBJ1-6,CASSQERGAGPGASPLHF
.,.,TRBV7-2,TRBJ2-2,CASSLDGAPGELFF
.,.,TRBV3-1/TRBV3-2,TRBJ2-1,CASSQDVEGVEQFF
.,TRBD1,TRBV7-6,TRBJ2-1,CASSSRDSPTYNEQFF
.,TRBD1,TRBV5-8,TRBJ2-2,CASSVRTGKNGELFF
.,TRBD1,TRBV11-1,TRBJ2-7,CASSLAGTASYEQYF
.,TRBD2,TRBV5-1,TRBJ2-1,CASSSSGGVLSEQFF
.,.,TRBV14,TRBJ2-6,CASSQDPGEATRSGSGANVLTF
.,.,TRBV12-3/TRBV12-4,TRBJ2-7,CASSFLGEQYF
once,.,TRBV5-1,TRBJ2-1,CASSFGTEYNEQFF
.,.,TRBV28,TRBJ1-5,CASSRGIGVSNQPQHF
.,TRBD1,TRBV5-6,TRBJ1-1,CASSMGTGGTEAFF
.,.,TRBV7-2,TRBJ2-7,CASSTGAGREYF
.,TRBD1,TRBV18,TRBJ1-1,CASSVGQGGPEAFF
.,.,TRBV5-4,TRBJ1-5,CASSLAGGQQPQHF
once,TRBD1,TRBV9,TRBJ1-4,CASSVEGAPTNEKLFF
few,TRBD1,TRBV5-4,TRBJ1-6,CASSDEDRRRDSPLHF
.,.,TRBV15,TRBJ1-5,CATSRGGRHSNQPQHF
once,.,TRBV6-5,TRBJ1-5,CAKYGQPQHF
.,.,TRBV28,TRBJ2-2,CASSLAGNTGELFF
.,.,TRBV10-3,TRBJ1-6,CAISQSQSSYNSPLHF
.,.,TRBV2,TRBJ1-1,CASRARVRDEAFF
.,TRBD1,TRBV18,TRBJ2-3,CASSSGQGGPDTQYF
.,.,TRBV5-6,TRBJ1-5,CASSLGDQPQHF
.,.,TRBV6-1,TRBJ1-2,CASSEAGGLDYGYTF
.,TRBD1,TRBV7-9,TRBJ1-1,CASSLDRTGTEAFF
.,.,TRBV5-5,TRBJ2-3,CASSLGGLGGTDTQYF
.,TRBD1,TRBV14,TRBJ2-6,CASSRLGQGSGANVLTF
.,TRBD1,TRBV6-6,TRBJ1-2,CASNRQGLYGYTF
.,TRBD2,TRBV7-2,TRBJ2-7,CASSLAGGGYEQYF
.,.,TRBV4-1,TRBJ1-5,CASSQDYRGNQPQHF
few,.,TRBV2,TRBJ1-2,CASSGVGVVYGYTF
.,.,TRBV4-2,TRBJ2-3,CASSQSSGGTDTQYF
.,.,TRBV2,TRBJ1-1,CASGPSGVPNTEAFF
few,TRBD2,TRBV5-1,TRBJ2-3,CASSSKPSGLAGGMDTQYF
.,.,TRBV5-4,TRBJ1-2,CASSLVGSQLYTF
.,.,TRBV7-9,TRBJ2-7,CASSLAGSYEQYF
.,.,TRBV5-6,TRBJ2-2,CASSLPEGPNTGELFF
.,.,TRBV6-5,TRBJ1-1,CASSTLNTEAFF
.,.,TRBV6-2/TRBV6-3,TRBJ2-7,CASSRRGAEQYF
.,TRBD1,TRBV2,TRBJ1-6,CASSASARQGSPF
.,.,TRBV18,TRBJ2-7,CASSPQGRDYEQYF
few,.,TRBV5-6,TRBJ2-5,CASSFGWGETQYF
.,.,TRBV18,TRBJ2-1,CASSPGSGDEQFF
.,TRBD1,TRBV7-2,TRBJ2-3,CASSPMGQLSDTQYF
.,.,TRBV5-5,TRBJ2-5,CASSFVGVPQETQYF
.,.,TRBV15,TRBJ2-7,CATSEIWAAAEQYF
.,.,TRBV24-1,TRBJ1-3,CATCSPTNRERWRNTIYF